This TCR beta chain was observed in a study of memory CD4+ T cells and cytomegalovirus serostatus. Study overall: Donors were healthy Belgian adults, 10 or so CMV seropositive and roughly 25 seronegative. Whole-study results and caveats: Each of approximately 70 CMV-associated TCRbeta sequences occurred in one to five individuals.

The sort gate was single viable CD3+CD4+CD8-CD45RO+ cells for memory CD4+ T cells. The V and J ends lost 1 base and 7 bases respectively, with 14 bases between them. The CDR3 has 14 residues. Germline V gives CDR1 SGHRS, CDR2 YFSETQ. Notes on this clone: Its antigen is not identified.

The method was immunoSEQ multiplex PCR; TCRdb's version includes in-frame clones alone and lacks a portion of them. The sample yields approximately 47,000 clones, roughly 78% seen once. This sequence was found in an adult in good health and CMV-seronegative. What was sequenced was memory CD4+ T cells from blood. The chain has TRBV5-1 and TRBJ1-2; no clear D gene. This CDR3 is CASSLSPDFIGYTF. CDR3 coding DNA: TGCGCCAGCAGCTTGTCCCCGGACTTTATTGGCTACACCTTC. Supplemented by reference TRBV5-1 and TRBJ1-2, the full variable domain reads KAGVTQTPRYLIKTRGQQVTLSCSPISGHRSVSWYQQTPGQGLQFLFEYFSETQRNKGNFPGRFSGRQFSNSRSEMNVSTLELGDSALYLCASSLSPDFIGYTFGSGTRLTVV.